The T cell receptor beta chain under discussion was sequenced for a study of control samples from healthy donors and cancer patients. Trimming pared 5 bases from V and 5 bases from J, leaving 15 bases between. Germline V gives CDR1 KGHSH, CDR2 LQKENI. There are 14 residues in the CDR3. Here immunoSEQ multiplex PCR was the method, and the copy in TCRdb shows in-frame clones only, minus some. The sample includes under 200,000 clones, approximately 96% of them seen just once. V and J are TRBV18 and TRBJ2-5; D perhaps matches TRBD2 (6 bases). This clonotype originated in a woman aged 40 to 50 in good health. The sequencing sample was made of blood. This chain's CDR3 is CASSEARGVETQYF. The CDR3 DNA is TGTGCCAGCTCAGAAGCGCGGGGAGTGGAGACCCAGTACTTC.